The present T cell receptor (beta chain) was sequenced within a study of cytomegalovirus exposure and HLA in healthy donors. Overall study findings and caveats: Among TCR beta chains of equal frequency, HLA-associated ones were more clonally expanded in a later analysis. A previous analysis found most TCR beta V segments productive roughly 87% or roughly 30% of the time.

Germline assignment: CDR1 LNHDA and CDR2 SQIVND (reference sequence). This CDR3 is 13 amino acids long. The trim removed 10 bases at V and 4 bases at J, leaving 7 bases unmatched. The PCR was carried out with 60 Vbeta primers and 13 Jbeta primers. The repertoire was sequenced with immunoSEQ multiplex PCR; TCRdb's copy has only in-frame clones and lacks some. The profile shows 60,000 to 70,000 clones, 78% of them singletons. In the case of this clone: Its cognate antigen is unknown.

This sequence originates from a man aged 18 to 30 in good health and CMV-seropositive. The genes are TRBV19 and TRBJ2-1; 7 bases fit TRBD2. Sequencing was done on a sample of PBMCs. The CDR3 loop is CATRSGSYNEQFF. CDR3 sequence (DNA): TGTGCCACCCGTAGCGGGTCTTACAATGAGCAGTTCTTC.